These 18 T cell receptor beta chains came from one sample sequenced in a study of blood T cell repertoires in COVID-19. The table came from immunoSEQ multiplex PCR; TCRdb's copy has only in-frame clones and leaves some out. The data contain 200,000 to 250,000 clones, around 80% of them singletons. The source material was peripheral blood. The receptors originated from a woman between 40 and 50 years old with acute or convalescent COVID-19.

Note on this clone: The germline gene is not matched at one end of the junction; a read error may be the cause. The chain recombines TRBV5-6 with TRBJ2-1; D is possibly TRBD2 (6 bases). Per germline, CDR1 SGHDT and CDR2 YYEEEE. The CDR3 covers 12 residues. CDR3 region: CASTLAGNEQFF. CDR3 DNA: TGTGCCAGCACCTTGGCGGGGAATGAGCAGTTCTTC. Looking up the rest from reference TRBV5-6 and TRBJ2-1 gives the full variable domain: DAGVTQSPTHLIKTRGQQVTLRCSPKSGHDTVSWYQQALGQGPQFIFQYYEEEERQRGNFPDRFSGHQFPNYSSELNVNALLLGDSALYLCASTLAGNEQFFGPGTRLTVL.

The J gene is TRBJ2-7, the V gene TRBV30; tentatively, D is TRBD1 (5 bases). V lost 1 base to trimming and J lost 3 bases, with 16 bases between them. Looked up from germline, CDR1 is GTSNPN and CDR2 is SVGIG (reference sequence). This CDR3 is built from 15 residues. As DNA, the CDR3 is TGTGCCTGGAGTGATACAGGTCCCGAGGTCTACGAGCAGTACTTC. As protein: CAWSDTGPEVYEQYF.

CDR3 amino acids: CASSQGRLAPREINEQFF. In nucleotides, the CDR3 is TGTGCCAGTAGTCAGGGGCGACTAGCGCCTAGGGAAATAAATGAGCAGTTCTTC. V is TRBV19 and J is TRBJ2-1; 8 bases are a match to TRBD2. The germline CDR1 and CDR2 sequences are LNHDA and SQIVND (reference sequence). The CDR3 covers 18 residues. The ends lost 5 bases at V and 7 bases at J; junction bases unmatched: 19.

This clone was counted between two and nine times. The V and J genes are TRBV4-2 and TRBJ1-1; the match to TRBD1 covers 10 bases. Unmatched junction bases numbered 4, after V lost 4 bases and J lost 2 bases. Germline values: CDR1 LGHNA, CDR2 YNFKEQ. This CDR3 has 15 residues. CDR3 coding DNA: TGTGCCAGCAGCCCCGACAGGGGGCGCAACACTGAAGCTTTCTTT. Its protein product is CASSPDRGRNTEAFF.

The sample holds one count of this clone. The rearrangement links TRBV5-1 to TRBJ2-2; possible D gene TRBD1, 6 bases. CDR1 is SGHRS and CDR2 is YFSETQ in the germline V gene. The length of the CDR3 is 15 residues. Trimming stripped 4 bases from V and 0 bases from J, with 10 bases between. This chain's CDR3 is CASSRRDTNTGELFF. The CDR3 bases are TGCGCCAGCAGCCGCAGGGACACGAACACCGGGGAGCTGTTTTTT.

The rearrangement joins TRBV3-1 (or the pseudogene TRBV3-2) to TRBJ1-6, with a possible D match to TRBD1 (5 bases). The V end lost 4 bases, the J end lost 14 bases, and 15 bases lay between the germline ends. Germline V lookup: CDR1 LGHDT, CDR2 YNNKEL (reference sequence). The CDR3 is 13 amino acids. Written as DNA, the CDR3 is TGTGCCAGCAGCCGGACGGGGGGATTGGCCCTCCACTTT. Protein product: CASSRTGGLALHF.

Of note for this clone: The junction departs from germline at one end; a sequencing error may be responsible. The V call is TRBV2, the J call TRBJ1-2; D is possibly TRBD1 (6 bases). This CDR3 is built from 15 residues. The germline CDR1 and CDR2 sequences are SNHLY and FYNNEI. CDR3 sequence (DNA): TGTGCCAGCAGGGAAGGGGACCAAGGGGGCTATGGCTACACCTTC. Protein product: CASREGDQGGYGYTF.

This rearrangement joins TRBV9 to TRBJ2-6; D remains ambiguous. Trimming shortened V by 3 bases and J by 1 base, and 11 bases separated the two germline ends. Germline assignment: CDR1 SGDLS and CDR2 YYNGEE. This CDR3 is 16 amino acids long. The CDR3 here is CASSAGHVSGANVLTF. The DNA for the CDR3 is TGTGCCAGCAGCGCAGGTCACGTATCTGGGGCCAACGTCCTGACTTTC. The variable domain in full, completed from reference TRBV9 and TRBJ2-6, reads DSGVTQTPKHLITATGQRVTLRCSPRSGDLSVYWYQQSLDQGLQFLIQYYNGEERAKGNILERFSAQQFPDLHSELNLSSLELGDSALYFCASSAGHVSGANVLTFGAGSRLTVL.

V usage is TRBV4-2 and J usage is TRBJ1-2; D is unresolved. CDR1 and CDR2 from the germline V gene are LGHNA and YNFKEQ. The CDR3 runs to 13 residues. Trimming stripped 0 bases from V and 8 bases from J, with 10 bases between. DNA for the CDR3: TGTGCCAGCAGCCAAGAGGACGGAGGGGGCTACACCTTC. Its protein is CASSQEDGGGYTF.

The chain uses TRBV12-5 and TRBJ2-7, with D unresolved. Trimming took off 0 bases at V and 0 bases at J, with 15 bases between the two ends. Germline lookup yields CDR1 LGHNT and CDR2 FRNRAP. The CDR3 runs to 17 residues. DNA of the CDR3: TGTGCTAGTGGTTTGGTACAAGCTTCGCACAGCTCCTACGAGCAGTACTTC. It is translated as CASGLVQASHSSYEQYF.

The chain uses TRBV6-6 and TRBJ2-7, with TRBD2 matching 14 bases. CDR1 MNHNY and CDR2 SVGAGI come from the germline V gene (reference sequence). The CDR3 consists of 16 residues. The trim removed 6 bases at V and 6 bases at J, leaving 10 bases unmatched. The CDR3 DNA is TGTGCCAGCAGCCTTTTTGAGACTAGCGGGGGGGCCGAGCAGTACTTC. This codes for CASSLFETSGGAEQYF.

This chain links TRBV30 with TRBJ1-6, with a weak D call TRBD1 (5 bases). The CDR3 runs to 15 residues. V was shortened by 1 base and J by 8 bases, with 15 bases between the two germline ends. Germline CDR1 and CDR2: GTSNPN and SVGIG (reference sequence). The CDR3 bases are TGTGCCTGGAGTGGGGGTACAGGAGTCGATTCACCCCTCCACTTT. Translation: CAWSGGTGVDSPLHF. Full variable domain (rest looked up from reference TRBV30 and TRBJ1-6): SQTIHQWPATLVQPVGSPLSLECTVEGTSNPNLYWYRQAAGRGLQLLFYSVGIGQISSEVPQNLSASRPQDRQFILSSKKLLLSDSGFYLCAWSGGTGVDSPLHFGNGTRLTVT.

This clone has a handful of counts. This chain links TRBV7-7 with TRBJ2-1; 8 bases are shared with TRBD1. V was clipped by 5 bases and J by 0 bases; unmatched bases: 3. The germline gives CDR1 SSHAT, CDR2 FNYEAQ (reference sequence). The CDR3 totals 15 residues. The CDR3 loop is CASSNGQGSYNEQFF. Here the CDR3 DNA reads TGTGCCAGCAGCAATGGACAGGGCTCCTACAATGAGCAGTTCTTC.

V usage is TRBV19 and J usage is TRBJ1-4; no clear D gene. The CDR3 length is 15 residues. Germline-derived CDR1 and CDR2 are LNHDA and SQIVND (reference sequence). Trimming removed 1 base at V and 0 bases at J, with 6 bases between. The CDR3 sequence is CASSIARATNEKLFF. The CDR3 nucleotides are TGTGCCAGTAGTATAGCCCGTGCAACTAATGAAAAACTGTTTTTT.

The chain employs TRBV27 and TRBJ2-1; D is uncertain. Looked up from germline, CDR1 is MNHEY and CDR2 is SMNVEV (reference sequence). V gave up 6 bases and J gave up 0 bases, with 9 bases separating them. This CDR3 has 14 residues. The CDR3 DNA follows: TGTGCCAGCAGATTGGTGAGCTCCTACAATGAGCAGTTCTTC. It is translated as CASRLVSSYNEQFF.

This sequence joins TRBV28 and TRBJ1-2; D is undetermined. The germline V and J ends were trimmed by 3 bases and 1 base, with 12 bases remaining between them. There are 15 residues in the CDR3. Germline-derived CDR1 and CDR2 are MDHEN and SYDVKM. The CDR3 sequence is CASSLGGQLNYGYTF. CDR3 sequence (DNA): TGTGCCAGCAGTTTGGGTGGGCAGCTTAACTATGGCTACACCTTC.

The chain uses TRBV6-2 or TRBV6-3 and TRBJ1-5; D is undetermined. The CDR3 runs 13 residues. V was trimmed by 3 bases and J by 5 bases, leaving 8 bases between them. The germline V gene has CDR1 MNHEY and CDR2 SVGEGT. The CDR3 bases are TGTGCCAGCAGTTATGTGGGCCATCAGCCCCAGCATTTT. It specifies CASSYVGHQPQHF.

The genes are TRBV7-2 and TRBJ2-1; D call uncertain. CDR1 is SGHTA, CDR2 FQGNSA, per germline. The CDR3 consists of 14 residues. Trimming took 1 base from V and 5 from J, leaving 9 bases between them. CDR3 bases: TGTGCCAGCAGCTTAGTTCTCCGTGACAATGAGCAGTTCTTC. Translated: CASSLVLRDNEQFF.